This T cell receptor beta chain originates from a study of identical twins. With 8 bases removed from V and 4 bases from J, the gap between germline ends came to 17 bases. Germline loops: CDR1 SNHLY, CDR2 FYNNEI. The CDR3 sequence is 14 residues long. Addition of a universal primer site occurred through template switching, and cDNA carried unique molecular identifiers. TCRdb reprocessed the 5' RACE reads with MiXCR, giving one entry per CDR3 protein. The repertoire consists of around 220,000 distinct CDR3 sequences, with around an eighth occurring once and the leading ten covering about 9%. Study findings and constraints: Out-of-frame alpha sequences common to twins exhibited a surplus of low generation probability. A cross-sectional statistical analysis, not follow-up of the same donors, supported the conclusions. Fewer insertions characterized abundant cord blood beta clonotypes, whereas memory repertoires showed none.

The sample holds a few counts of this clonotype. Its antigen remains unidentified. Source material: memory (CD45RO+) T cells sorted from blood. The TCR was taken from a woman between 18 and 29 years old in good health. This rearrangement joins TRBV2 to TRBJ1-1, with D maybe TRBD1 (5 bases). The CDR3 DNA reads as TGTGCCAGCTCCGGGACGAGGCTTTCCACTGAAGCTTTCTTT. Its protein product is CASSGTRLSTEAFF.